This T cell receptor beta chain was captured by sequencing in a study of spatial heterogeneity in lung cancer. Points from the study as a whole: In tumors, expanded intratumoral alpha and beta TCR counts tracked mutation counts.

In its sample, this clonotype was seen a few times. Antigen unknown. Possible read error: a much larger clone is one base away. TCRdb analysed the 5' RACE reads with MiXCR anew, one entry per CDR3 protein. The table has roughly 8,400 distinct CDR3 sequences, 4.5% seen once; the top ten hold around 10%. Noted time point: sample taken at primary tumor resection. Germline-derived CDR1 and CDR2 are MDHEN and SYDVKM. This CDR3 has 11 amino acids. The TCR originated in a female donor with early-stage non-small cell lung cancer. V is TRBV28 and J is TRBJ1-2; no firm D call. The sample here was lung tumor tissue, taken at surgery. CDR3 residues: CASSFTYGYNF. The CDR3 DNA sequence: TGTGCCAGCAGTTTTACCTATGGCTACAACTTC.